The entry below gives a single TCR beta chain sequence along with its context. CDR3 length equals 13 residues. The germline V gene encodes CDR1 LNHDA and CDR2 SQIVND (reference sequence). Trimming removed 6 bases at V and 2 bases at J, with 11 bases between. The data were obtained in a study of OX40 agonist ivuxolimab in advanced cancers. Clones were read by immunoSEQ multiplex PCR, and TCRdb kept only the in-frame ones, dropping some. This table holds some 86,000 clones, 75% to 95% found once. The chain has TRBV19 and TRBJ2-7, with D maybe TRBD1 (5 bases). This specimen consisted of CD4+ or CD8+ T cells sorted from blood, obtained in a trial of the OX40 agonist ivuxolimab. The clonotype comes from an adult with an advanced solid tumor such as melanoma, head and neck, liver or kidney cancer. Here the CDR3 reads CASRNTGTYEQYF. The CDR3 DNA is TGTGCCAGTAGGAATACAGGAACCTACGAGCAGTACTTC.